The 24 T cell receptor beta chains in this list originate from one sample, sequenced in a study of shared clonotypes between healthy human individuals. The method was immunoSEQ multiplex PCR; TCRdb's version includes in-frame clones alone and lacks a portion of them. This table holds millions of clones, 85% to 95% found once. The sequenced sample was naive CD4+ T cells from PBMCs. Subset defined: CD45RA+ positively selected. The receptors originated from a man aged 18-30 years in good health. Some clones in this sample may be carry-over from other donors' samples.

The chain has TRBV19 and TRBJ2-2, with 12 bases lining up with TRBD2. V was clipped by 11 bases and J by 7 bases; unmatched bases: 8. The CDR3 is 14 residues long. In germline, CDR1 is LNHDA, CDR2 SQIVND (reference sequence). Here the CDR3 DNA reads TGTGCCGGCACTAGCGGGAGGTTGGGCGGGGAGCTGTTTTTT. Protein sequence: CAGTSGRLGGELFF.

This clone has just one count. The V call is TRBV28, the J call TRBJ2-1; D possibly corresponds to TRBD1 (5 bases). V lost 7 bases to trimming and J lost 5 bases, with 12 bases between them. The CDR3 loop spans 13 amino acids. Germline CDR1 is MDHEN and CDR2 is SYDVKM. This chain's CDR3 is CASNLLTDNEQFF. The CDR3 region has the DNA TGTGCCAGCAACCTACTGACAGACAATGAGCAGTTCTTC.

This chain uses TRBV7-3 with TRBJ2-2; 8 bases line up with TRBD2. V trimming: 1 base; J trimming: 5 bases; junction bases outside the gene matches: 3. This CDR3 comprises 15 residues. Germline lookup yields CDR1 SGHTA and CDR2 FQGTGA. The CDR3 spells CASSLKRERTGELFF. CDR3 bases: TGTGCCAGCAGCTTAAAGCGGGAGCGGACCGGGGAGCTGTTTTTT.

The J gene is TRBJ2-2, the V gene TRBV19; D remains ambiguous. The V end was cut by 3 bases, the J end by 2 bases, with 10 bases between. CDR1 and CDR2 from the germline V gene are LNHDA and SQIVND (reference sequence). This CDR3 is built from 15 residues. CDR3 DNA sequence: TGTGCCAGTAGTATTGGTTTCGTCAACACCGGGGAGCTGTTTTTT. Its translation is CASSIGFVNTGELFF. The variable domain in full, completed from reference TRBV19 and TRBJ2-2, reads DGGITQSPKYLFRKEGQNVTLSCEQNLNHDAMYWYRQDPGQGLRLIYYSQIVNDFQKGDIAEGYSVSREKKESFPLTVTSAQKNPTAFYLCASSIGFVNTGELFFGEGSRLTVL.

The chain carries TRBV7-6 and TRBJ2-1; 11 positions agree with TRBD2. The CDR3 has 17 amino acids. Germline CDR1 is SGHVS and CDR2 is FNYEAQ. V shed 0 bases and J 6 bases; nucleotides not matched to a gene: 7. CDR3 in amino acids: CASSLARGLAGINEQFF. In DNA form, the CDR3 reads TGTGCCAGCAGCTTAGCGAGAGGACTAGCGGGTATCAATGAGCAGTTCTTC.

This rearrangement joins TRBV28 to TRBJ2-7, with D hard to call. Looked up from germline, CDR1 is MDHEN and CDR2 is SYDVKM. Trimming took 8 bases from V and 12 from J, leaving 17 bases between them. There are 11 residues in the CDR3. The CDR3 protein is CASRSSEPLYF. The CDR3 region has the DNA TGTGCCAGCCGGAGCTCGGAACCGCTGTACTTC.

This chain uses TRBV6-6 with TRBJ2-7; 7 nucleotides match TRBD1. Germline CDR1 reads MNHNY; CDR2 reads SVGAGI (reference sequence). J gave up 0 bases and V 0 bases, and 2 bases lay outside the gene matches. There are 15 residues in the CDR3. CDR3 coding DNA: TGTGCCAGCAGTTACTCAGGACAGGCCTCCTACGAGCAGTACTTC. This translates into CASSYSGQASYEQYF.

The chain employs TRBV10-1 and TRBJ1-1; perhaps TRBD1 as D (5 bases). CDR3 size: 20 residues. Germline V lookup: CDR1 WNHNN, CDR2 SYGVQD (reference sequence). Trimming left V 8 bases short and J 3 bases short, with 34 bases between. Here the CDR3 reads CASLPGRGRGASVWDTEAFF. CDR3 nucleotides: TGCGCCAGCCTCCCCGGTAGAGGTAGAGGGGCGAGTGTTTGGGACACTGAAGCTTTCTTT.

The CDR3 DNA follows: TGTGCCAGCAGCCCAGGTCCTGCCAATCAGCCCCAGCATTTT. As protein: CASSPGPANQPQHF. The chain has TRBV11-2 and TRBJ1-5; no clear D gene. V shed 5 bases and J shed 3 bases, with 11 bases lying between them. The CDR3 has 14 residues. CDR1 and CDR2 from the germline V gene are SGHAT and FQNNGV.

This chain connects TRBV6-5 to TRBJ1-2; D is unclear. V shed 0 bases and J shed 8 bases, with 16 bases lying between them. Per the germline V gene, CDR1 is MNHEY and CDR2 is SVGAGI. The CDR3 runs to 15 residues. CDR3 protein: CASSYSHHRSGGYTF. The CDR3, as DNA: TGTGCCAGCAGTTACTCCCACCATCGATCGGGGGGCTACACCTTC.

J is TRBJ2-2 and V is TRBV7-3; D is ambiguous. The CDR3 is made up of 14 amino acids. Germline V CDR1 and CDR2: SGHTA, FQGTGA. Trimming pared 2 bases from V and 1 base from J, leaving 5 bases between. The CDR3 DNA reads as TGTGCCAGCAGCTTACACGGGAACACCGGGGAGCTGTTTTTT. This gives the protein CASSLHGNTGELFF.

The V gene is TRBV7-9, the J gene TRBJ2-5, with a possible D match to TRBD2 (5 bases). V shed 1 base and J shed 2 bases, with 17 bases lying between them. The CDR3 runs to 17 residues. Germline values: CDR1 SEHNR, CDR2 FQNEAQ (reference sequence). CDR3 bases: TGTGCCAGCAGCTTAGAACGTGGGAGTCAACTACAAGAGACCCAGTACTTC. Encoded protein: CASSLERGSQLQETQYF.

CDR3 protein: CASSNRTGNSYEQYF. In nucleotides, the CDR3 is TGTGCCAGCAGCAACAGGACAGGGAATTCCTACGAGCAGTACTTC. This chain connects TRBV21-1 to TRBJ2-7; the tabulated D call, TRBD1, remains unverified against the DNA. TRBV21-1 is a pseudogene segment. This CDR3 region has 15 residues.

V gene TRBV19 combines with J gene TRBJ1-4; maybe TRBD1 (6 bases). Germline-derived CDR1 and CDR2 are LNHDA and SQIVND (reference sequence). V shed 7 bases and J shed 7 bases, with 19 bases lying between them. This CDR3 is built from 15 residues. Here the CDR3 reads CASNGGGELGEKLFF. The DNA of the CDR3 is TGTGCCAGTAACGGAGGGGGGGAGTTGGGTGAAAAACTGTTTTTT.

Details on this clone: Other DNA sequences in this specimen translate into the identical CDR3. The rearrangement joins TRBV28 to TRBJ2-2; TRBD2 is a possible D gene (6 bases). The CDR3 contains 15 residues. The V end was cut by 3 bases, the J end by 0 bases, with 8 bases between. The germline V gene encodes CDR1 MDHEN and CDR2 SYDVKM. The DNA for the CDR3 is TGTGCCAGCAGTTTCCCGGGAGCGAACACCGGGGAGCTGTTTTTT. Translated, it gives CASSFPGANTGELFF.

The chain has TRBV5-1 and TRBJ2-5; 9 bases agree with TRBD1. Germline V CDR1 and CDR2: SGHRS, YFSETQ. The CDR3 has 16 amino acids. The J segment lost 5 bases and the V segment lost 4 bases, leaving 12 bases of the junction unmatched. This chain's CDR3 is CASSRLPGQGRETQYF. CDR3 coding DNA: TGCGCCAGCAGCCGACTACCGGGACAGGGAAGGGAGACCCAGTACTTC.

The J gene is TRBJ2-1, the V gene TRBV9; 8 bases fit TRBD2. Germline V gene data show CDR1 as SGDLS and CDR2 as YYNGEE. The V gene end was trimmed by 0 bases and the J gene end by 2 bases; junction bases not matched to a gene: 1. CDR3 length equals 15 residues. The DNA for the CDR3 is TGTGCCAGCAGCGTAGAACTAGCGGCCTACAATGAGCAGTTCTTC. Its protein is CASSVELAAYNEQFF.

V gene TRBV28 combines with J gene TRBJ1-1; TRBD1 matches 7 bases. This CDR3 is built from 15 residues. Per the germline V gene, CDR1 is MDHEN and CDR2 is SYDVKM. Trimming removed 6 bases from V and 2 bases from J; junction bases left unmatched: 9. The chain's CDR3 is CASRHGGTANTEAFF. CDR3 nucleotides: TGTGCCAGCAGACATGGGGGGACAGCAAACACTGAAGCTTTCTTT.

The V and J genes are TRBV4-2 and TRBJ2-1; D gene unclear. The CDR3 has 15 amino acids. CDR1 and CDR2 from the germline V gene are LGHNA and YNFKEQ. V was pared by 2 bases and J by 2 bases, with 10 bases between. The CDR3 loop reads CASSQRSEAYNEQFF. CDR3 sequence (DNA): TGTGCCAGCAGCCAAAGGAGCGAGGCCTACAATGAGCAGTTCTTC.

The rearrangement joins TRBV2 to TRBJ2-7; 14 positions agree with TRBD2. Per germline, CDR1 SNHLY and CDR2 FYNNEI. The CDR3 is 16 amino acids. The V and J ends lost 4 bases and 5 bases, in that order; junction bases with no gene match: 7. This chain's CDR3 is CASSALPGLAGDEQYF. CDR3 nucleotides: TGTGCCAGCAGTGCCCTACCGGGACTAGCGGGAGACGAGCAGTACTTC.

This chain joins TRBV19 and TRBJ2-1, with no clear D. The CDR3 covers 15 residues. Trimming cost V 5 bases and J 2 bases, with 13 bases left between them. Germline V lookup: CDR1 LNHDA, CDR2 SQIVND (reference sequence). CDR3 protein: CASSVFGAPYNEQFF. The CDR3 DNA reads TGTGCCAGTAGTGTGTTCGGAGCACCCTACAATGAGCAGTTCTTC.

The chain joins TRBV5-4 to TRBJ1-3, with D hard to call. The CDR3 extends over 14 amino acids. CDR1 and CDR2 from the germline V gene are SGHNT and YYREEE (reference sequence). Trimming shortened V by 4 bases and J by 4 bases, and 12 bases separated the two germline ends. CDR3: CASSQDLLGNTIYF. In DNA, the CDR3 is TGTGCCAGCAGCCAGGACCTATTAGGAAACACCATATATTTT. The variable domain in full, completed from reference TRBV5-4 and TRBJ1-3, reads ETGVTQSPTHLIKTRGQQVTLRCSSQSGHNTVSWYQQALGQGPQFIFQYYREEENGRGNFPPRFSGLQFPNYSSELNVNALELDDSALYLCASSQDLLGNTIYFGEGSWLTVV.

The chain is built from TRBV28 and TRBJ2-1; 7 bases are a match to TRBD2. The germline V gene encodes CDR1 MDHEN and CDR2 SYDVKM. The ends lost 6 bases at V and 4 bases at J; junction bases unmatched: 6. CDR3 length equals 14 residues. The CDR3 spells CASRRGTQYNEQFF. The DNA of the CDR3 is TGTGCCAGCAGGCGGGGGACCCAGTACAATGAGCAGTTCTTC.

The chain links TRBV7-2 to TRBJ2-3; TRBD2 agrees at 8 bases. Losses at the gene ends were 2 bases for V and 2 bases for J; bases not matched to a gene: 6. CDR1 SGHTA and CDR2 FQGNSA come from the germline V gene. The CDR3 is made up of 16 amino acids. The CDR3 protein is CASSLRGSGITDTQYF. The DNA for the CDR3 is TGTGCCAGCAGCTTACGGGGTAGCGGGATCACAGATACGCAGTATTTT.